This T cell receptor (beta chain) emerged from a study of vaccination effects on CD4 cells after COVID-19. Profiled with immunoSEQ multiplex PCR; TCRdb holds only in-frame clones, not every one. Among some 31,000 clones listed, about 73% were seen once. Trimming stripped 3 bases from V and 10 bases from J, with 21 bases between. Germline-derived CDR1 and CDR2 are SGHAT and FQNNGV. This CDR3 contains 15 residues. Following culture for nine to ten days, CD4+ T cells were isolated. This clone has just one count. The antigen remains undetermined. The source is a human donor who received a COVID-19 vaccine. Sequencing used CD4+ T cells from PBMCs cultured without peptide, obtained before COVID-19 vaccination. The chain has TRBV11-2 and TRBJ1-1; perhaps TRBD1 as D (6 bases). The CDR3 sequence: CASSLITGRRRVAFF. As DNA, the CDR3 is TGTGCCAGCAGCTTGATCACAGGGCGCCGGAGGGTAGCTTTCTTT. Based on the CDR3 plus reference TRBV11-2 and TRBJ1-1, the full variable domain is EAGVAQSPRYKIIEKRQSVAFWCNPISGHATLYWYQQILGQGPKLLIQFQNNGVVDDSQLPKDRFSAERLKGVDSTLKIQPAKLEDSAVYLCASSLITGRRRVAFFGQGTRLTVV.